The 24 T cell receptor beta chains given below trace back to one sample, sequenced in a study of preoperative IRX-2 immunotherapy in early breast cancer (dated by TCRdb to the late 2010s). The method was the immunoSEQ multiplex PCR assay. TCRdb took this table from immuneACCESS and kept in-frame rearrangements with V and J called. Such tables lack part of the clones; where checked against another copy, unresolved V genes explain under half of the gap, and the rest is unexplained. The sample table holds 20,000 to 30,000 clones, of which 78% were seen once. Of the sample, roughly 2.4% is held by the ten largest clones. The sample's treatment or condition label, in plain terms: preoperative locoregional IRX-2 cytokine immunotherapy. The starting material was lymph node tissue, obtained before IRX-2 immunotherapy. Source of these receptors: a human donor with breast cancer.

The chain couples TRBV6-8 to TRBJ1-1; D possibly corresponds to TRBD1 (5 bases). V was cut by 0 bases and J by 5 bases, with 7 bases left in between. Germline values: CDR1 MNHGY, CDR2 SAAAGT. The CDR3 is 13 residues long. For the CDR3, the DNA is TGTGCCAGCAGTTACTCGTGGGGGACTGAAGCTTTCTTT. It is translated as CASSYSWGTEAFF.

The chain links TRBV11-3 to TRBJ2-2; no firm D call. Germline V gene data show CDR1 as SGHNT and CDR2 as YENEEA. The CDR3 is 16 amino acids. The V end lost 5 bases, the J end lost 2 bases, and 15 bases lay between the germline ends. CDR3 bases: TGTGCCAGCAGCCGCCCAGATAAGGGTAACACCGGGGAGCTGTTTTTT. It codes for CASSRPDKGNTGELFF.

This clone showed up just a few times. CDR3 sequence: CASNPGQGPRNTGELFF. The CDR3 DNA sequence: TGTGCCAGCAACCCGGGACAGGGGCCACGGAACACCGGGGAGCTGTTTTTT. The chain is built from TRBV11-3 and TRBJ2-2; TRBD1 matches 10 bases. This CDR3 region has 17 residues. After removal of 7 bases from V and 1 base from J, the junction contained 9 bases not matched to a gene. Per the germline V gene, CDR1 is SGHNT and CDR2 is YENEEA.

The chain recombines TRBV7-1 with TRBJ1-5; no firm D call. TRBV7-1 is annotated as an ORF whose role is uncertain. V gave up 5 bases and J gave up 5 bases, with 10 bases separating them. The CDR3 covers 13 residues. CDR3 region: CASSADWDQPQHF. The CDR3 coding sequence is TGTGCCAGCAGCGCGGATTGGGATCAGCCCCAGCATTTT.

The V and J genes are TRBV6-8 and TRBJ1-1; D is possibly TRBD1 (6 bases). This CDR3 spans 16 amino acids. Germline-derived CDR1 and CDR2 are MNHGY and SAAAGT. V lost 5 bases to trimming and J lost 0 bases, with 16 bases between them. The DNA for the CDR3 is TGTGCCAGCAGTCAAACAGGGCTCGTCATGAACACTGAAGCTTTCTTT. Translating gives CASSQTGLVMNTEAFF.

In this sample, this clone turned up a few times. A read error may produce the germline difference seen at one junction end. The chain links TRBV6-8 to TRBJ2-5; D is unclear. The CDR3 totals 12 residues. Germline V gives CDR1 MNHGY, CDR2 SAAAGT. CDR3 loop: CAISGIEETQYF. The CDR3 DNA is TGTGCCATCAGTGGAATTGAGGAGACCCAGTACTTC.

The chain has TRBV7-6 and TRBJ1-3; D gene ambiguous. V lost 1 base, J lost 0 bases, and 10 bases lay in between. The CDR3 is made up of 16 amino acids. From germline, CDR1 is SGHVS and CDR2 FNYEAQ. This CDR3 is CASSLGLPRSGNTIYF. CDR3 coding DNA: TGTGCCAGCAGCTTAGGACTCCCGCGCTCTGGAAACACCATATATTTT.

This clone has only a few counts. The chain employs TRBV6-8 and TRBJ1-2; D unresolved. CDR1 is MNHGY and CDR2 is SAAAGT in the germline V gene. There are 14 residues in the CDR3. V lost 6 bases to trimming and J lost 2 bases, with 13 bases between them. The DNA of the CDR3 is TGTGCCAGCAGGACCCCAGGACGGAACTATGGCTACACCTTC. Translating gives CASRTPGRNYGYTF.

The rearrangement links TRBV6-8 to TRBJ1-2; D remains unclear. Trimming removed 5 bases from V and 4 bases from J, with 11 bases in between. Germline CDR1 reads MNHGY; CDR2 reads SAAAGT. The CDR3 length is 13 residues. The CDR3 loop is CASSVEEGYGYTF. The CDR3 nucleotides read TGTGCCAGCAGTGTCGAGGAAGGCTATGGCTACACCTTC.

CDR3 residues: CASSPYELGQGGNQPQHF. DNA of the CDR3: TGTGCCAGCTCACCCTACGAGCTTGGACAGGGGGGCAATCAGCCCCAGCATTTT. V usage is TRBV18 and J usage is TRBJ1-5; 10 positions match TRBD1. There are 18 residues in the CDR3. The germline V gene has CDR1 KGHSH and CDR2 LQKENI. With 3 bases clipped from V and 2 bases from J, the junction kept 10 bases outside the gene matches.

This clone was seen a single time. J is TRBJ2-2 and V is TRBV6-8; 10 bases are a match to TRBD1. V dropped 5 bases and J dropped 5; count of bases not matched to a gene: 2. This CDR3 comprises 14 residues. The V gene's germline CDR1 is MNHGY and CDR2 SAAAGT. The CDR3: CASSRDRGTGELFF. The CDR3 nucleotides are TGTGCCAGCAGTAGGGACAGGGGAACCGGGGAGCTGTTTTTT.

CDR3 sequence: CASSTWTGIRYTF. The CDR3 region has the DNA TGTGCCAGTAGTACTTGGACAGGGATCCGCTACACCTTC. J is TRBJ1-2 and V is TRBV19; 8 positions agree with TRBD1. CDR1 and CDR2 from the germline V gene are LNHDA and SQIVND (reference sequence). This CDR3 has 13 amino acids. V lost 4 bases and J lost 9; bases outside the gene matches: 7.

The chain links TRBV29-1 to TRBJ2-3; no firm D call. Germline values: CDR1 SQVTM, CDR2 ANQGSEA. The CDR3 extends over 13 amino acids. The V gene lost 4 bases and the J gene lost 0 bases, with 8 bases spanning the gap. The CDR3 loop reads CSVVQFSTDTQYF. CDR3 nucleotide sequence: TGCAGCGTTGTCCAGTTTAGCACAGATACGCAGTATTTT.

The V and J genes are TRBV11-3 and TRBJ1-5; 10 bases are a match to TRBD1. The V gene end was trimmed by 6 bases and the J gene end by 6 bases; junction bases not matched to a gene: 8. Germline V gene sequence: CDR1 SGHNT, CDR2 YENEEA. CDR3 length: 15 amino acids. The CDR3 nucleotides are TGTGCCAGCAGTGCCGGGACAGGGGCCCTTCAGCCCCAGCATTTT. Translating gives CASSAGTGALQPQHF.

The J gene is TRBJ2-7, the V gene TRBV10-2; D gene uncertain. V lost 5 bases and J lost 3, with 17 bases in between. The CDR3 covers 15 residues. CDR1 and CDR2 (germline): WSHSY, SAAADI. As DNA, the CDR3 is TGCGCCAGCAGTAAACACAACCCTGGGCGCTACGAGCAGTACTTC. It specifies CASSKHNPGRYEQYF.

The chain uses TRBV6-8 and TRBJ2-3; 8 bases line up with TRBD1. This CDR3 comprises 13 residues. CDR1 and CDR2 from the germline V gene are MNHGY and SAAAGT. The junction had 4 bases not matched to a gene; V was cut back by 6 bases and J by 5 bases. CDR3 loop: CASSLTGGDTQYF. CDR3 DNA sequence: TGTGCCAGCAGCTTAACAGGGGGAGATACGCAGTATTTT.

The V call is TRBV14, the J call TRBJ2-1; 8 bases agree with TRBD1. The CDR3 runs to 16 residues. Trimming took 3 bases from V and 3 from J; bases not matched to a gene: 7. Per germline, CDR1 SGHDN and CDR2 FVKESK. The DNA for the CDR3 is TGTGCCAGCAGCCATCCTGGACAGGGCGGCTACAATGAGCAGTTCTTC. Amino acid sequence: CASSHPGQGGYNEQFF.

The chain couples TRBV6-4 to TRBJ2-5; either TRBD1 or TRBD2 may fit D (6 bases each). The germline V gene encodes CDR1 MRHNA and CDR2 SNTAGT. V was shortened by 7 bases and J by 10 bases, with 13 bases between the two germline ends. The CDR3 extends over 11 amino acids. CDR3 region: CASKKGGGQYF. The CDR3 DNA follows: TGTGCCAGCAAAAAGGGGGGCGGCCAGTACTTC.

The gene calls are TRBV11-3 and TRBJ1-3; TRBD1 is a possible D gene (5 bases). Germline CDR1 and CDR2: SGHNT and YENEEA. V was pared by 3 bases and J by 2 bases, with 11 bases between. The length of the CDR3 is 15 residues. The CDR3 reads CASSLAGSAGNTIYF. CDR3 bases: TGTGCCAGCAGCTTGGCAGGGTCGGCTGGAAACACCATATATTTT.

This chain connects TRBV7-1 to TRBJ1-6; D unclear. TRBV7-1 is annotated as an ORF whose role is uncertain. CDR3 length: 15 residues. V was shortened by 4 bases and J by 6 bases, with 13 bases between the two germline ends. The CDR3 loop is CASSLWAVSNSPLHF. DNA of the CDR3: TGTGCCAGCAGCTTGTGGGCAGTCTCTAATTCACCCCTCCACTTT.

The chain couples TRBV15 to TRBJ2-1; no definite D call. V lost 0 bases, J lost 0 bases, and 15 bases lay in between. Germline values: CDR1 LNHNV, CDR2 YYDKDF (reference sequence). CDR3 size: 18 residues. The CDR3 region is CATSRDLNSPYSYNEQFF. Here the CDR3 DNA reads TGTGCCACCAGCAGAGATCTAAACAGCCCCTACTCCTACAATGAGCAGTTCTTC.

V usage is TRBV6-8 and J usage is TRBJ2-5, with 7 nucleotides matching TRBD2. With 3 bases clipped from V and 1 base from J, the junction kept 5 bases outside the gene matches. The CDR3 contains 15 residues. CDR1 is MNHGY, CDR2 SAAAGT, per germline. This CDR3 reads CASSYSGGRQETQYF. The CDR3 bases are TGTGCCAGCAGTTATTCGGGGGGACGCCAAGAGACCCAGTACTTC.

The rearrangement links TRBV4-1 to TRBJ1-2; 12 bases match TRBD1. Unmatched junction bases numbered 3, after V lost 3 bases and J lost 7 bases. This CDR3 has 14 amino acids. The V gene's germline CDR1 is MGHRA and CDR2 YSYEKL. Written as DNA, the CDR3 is TGCGCCAGCAGCCAGGGACAGGGGGCCGGTGGCTACACCTTC. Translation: CASSQGQGAGGYTF.

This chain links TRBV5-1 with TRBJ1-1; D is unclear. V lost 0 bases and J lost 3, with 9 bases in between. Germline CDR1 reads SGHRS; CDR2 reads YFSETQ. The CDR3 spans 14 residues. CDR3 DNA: TGCGCCAGCAGCTTGGAGGGATGGGACACTGAAGCTTTCTTT. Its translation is CASSLEGWDTEAFF.